This TCR beta chain stems from a study of T cell responses to AZD1222 COVID-19 vaccine (dated by TCRdb to 2020 to 2022). Regarding the study in general: AZD1222 recipients given second doses at about 4 weeks or at about 12 weeks were pooled, since spike-specific TCR depth and breadth were not found to differ between the two schedules. Enrollment into the trials was organized by age into subgroups of 18-55, 56-69 and 70-plus years, and those subgroups contained approximately 150, 30 and 60 TCR-sequenced participants, respectively. A total of approximately 230 trial participants underwent TCR sequencing, of whom 207 received two doses of AZD1222 and around 25 received two doses of the MenACWY control vaccine.

In the case of this clone: The clone's antigen remains unknown. No much larger clonotype is one base removed from it; base qualities were not supplied.

The CDR3 regions of human TCRbeta chains were analyzed by immunosequencing. The paper's processing steps were these. TCRs in the repertoires were matched against a reference library of SARS-CoV-2-specific TCRs that had been generated with the MIRA antigen-specificity platform. Breadth was defined as the fraction of unique TCRs that were SARS-CoV-2-associated, and depth was defined as the fraction of total T cells that were SARS-CoV-2-associated. Using the MIRA data, each spike-specific TCR was mapped to the spike region that the TCR reacts to and placed in a CD4 or CD8 class. Log10-transformed breadth and depth values were compared by one-way ANOVA with Sidak's multiple comparisons tests. The source is immuneACCESS, and TCRdb retained only in-frame sequences with V and J called. Part of the clones is not carried over; for the studies checked, unresolved V genes explain less than half of this, and the remainder is unexplained. V and J calls plus clone size are reproduced from that table; the DNA served to infer D and trimming. The sample contains 140,000 to 150,000 clones, more than 85% of them found a single time. Together, the top ten hold 5.1% of the sample.

The full study reports these points: Vaccine-associated CD4 TCRs spanned the whole spike protein, with dominant responses in regions 160-218 and 743-854. Only five or six AZD1222 recipients were SARS-CoV-2 seropositive at baseline, limiting conclusions about previously exposed vaccinees. Because no samples from the day 14 peak response were available, repertoires could be characterized only after the peak T cell response. Reportedly, almost half of the unique spike-specific TCRs recognized epitopes lying outside the regions that are mutated in the B.1.351 and B.1.1.7 variants. Participants were mostly white British and included more females than males, and it was suggested by the authors that clonal diversity may have been underestimated. A significant rise in spike-specific TCR breadth and depth was observed after two AZD1222 doses relative to day 0 and relative to MenACWY recipients. The 56-69-year group was small, and its depth increase did not reach significance, likely because of low power.

The time point label of this sample denotes: baseline before first vaccination. Vaccinee samples were obtained from the UK trials COV001 and COV002, which included a single-blind randomized controlled phase 2/3 trial of AZD1222 (ChAdOx1 nCoV-19) in healthy adults. For TCRbeta chain sequencing, PBMC samples from trial participants were taken at day 0 and at day 28 after the second dose. For CDR1 and CDR2, the germline V gene lists MNHEY and SVGAGI. Including the terminal cysteine and phenylalanine, the CDR3 comprises 14 residues. Just the 42-base CDR3 DNA is kept, in frame starting at base 1. V sheds 5 bases and J sheds 10 bases, leaving 15 bases between their ends.

The chain joins TRBV6-5 to TRBJ1-6; the D gene is perhaps TRBD1, from 5 matching bases. The input for sequencing was peripheral blood, taken on day 0 of AZD1222 vaccination. The source of this sequence is an adult in good health. The CDR3 protein sequence reads: CASSKGQGISPLHF. The sequence in DNA is TGTGCCAGCAGTAAGGGGCAGGGTATCTCACCCCTCCACTTT.